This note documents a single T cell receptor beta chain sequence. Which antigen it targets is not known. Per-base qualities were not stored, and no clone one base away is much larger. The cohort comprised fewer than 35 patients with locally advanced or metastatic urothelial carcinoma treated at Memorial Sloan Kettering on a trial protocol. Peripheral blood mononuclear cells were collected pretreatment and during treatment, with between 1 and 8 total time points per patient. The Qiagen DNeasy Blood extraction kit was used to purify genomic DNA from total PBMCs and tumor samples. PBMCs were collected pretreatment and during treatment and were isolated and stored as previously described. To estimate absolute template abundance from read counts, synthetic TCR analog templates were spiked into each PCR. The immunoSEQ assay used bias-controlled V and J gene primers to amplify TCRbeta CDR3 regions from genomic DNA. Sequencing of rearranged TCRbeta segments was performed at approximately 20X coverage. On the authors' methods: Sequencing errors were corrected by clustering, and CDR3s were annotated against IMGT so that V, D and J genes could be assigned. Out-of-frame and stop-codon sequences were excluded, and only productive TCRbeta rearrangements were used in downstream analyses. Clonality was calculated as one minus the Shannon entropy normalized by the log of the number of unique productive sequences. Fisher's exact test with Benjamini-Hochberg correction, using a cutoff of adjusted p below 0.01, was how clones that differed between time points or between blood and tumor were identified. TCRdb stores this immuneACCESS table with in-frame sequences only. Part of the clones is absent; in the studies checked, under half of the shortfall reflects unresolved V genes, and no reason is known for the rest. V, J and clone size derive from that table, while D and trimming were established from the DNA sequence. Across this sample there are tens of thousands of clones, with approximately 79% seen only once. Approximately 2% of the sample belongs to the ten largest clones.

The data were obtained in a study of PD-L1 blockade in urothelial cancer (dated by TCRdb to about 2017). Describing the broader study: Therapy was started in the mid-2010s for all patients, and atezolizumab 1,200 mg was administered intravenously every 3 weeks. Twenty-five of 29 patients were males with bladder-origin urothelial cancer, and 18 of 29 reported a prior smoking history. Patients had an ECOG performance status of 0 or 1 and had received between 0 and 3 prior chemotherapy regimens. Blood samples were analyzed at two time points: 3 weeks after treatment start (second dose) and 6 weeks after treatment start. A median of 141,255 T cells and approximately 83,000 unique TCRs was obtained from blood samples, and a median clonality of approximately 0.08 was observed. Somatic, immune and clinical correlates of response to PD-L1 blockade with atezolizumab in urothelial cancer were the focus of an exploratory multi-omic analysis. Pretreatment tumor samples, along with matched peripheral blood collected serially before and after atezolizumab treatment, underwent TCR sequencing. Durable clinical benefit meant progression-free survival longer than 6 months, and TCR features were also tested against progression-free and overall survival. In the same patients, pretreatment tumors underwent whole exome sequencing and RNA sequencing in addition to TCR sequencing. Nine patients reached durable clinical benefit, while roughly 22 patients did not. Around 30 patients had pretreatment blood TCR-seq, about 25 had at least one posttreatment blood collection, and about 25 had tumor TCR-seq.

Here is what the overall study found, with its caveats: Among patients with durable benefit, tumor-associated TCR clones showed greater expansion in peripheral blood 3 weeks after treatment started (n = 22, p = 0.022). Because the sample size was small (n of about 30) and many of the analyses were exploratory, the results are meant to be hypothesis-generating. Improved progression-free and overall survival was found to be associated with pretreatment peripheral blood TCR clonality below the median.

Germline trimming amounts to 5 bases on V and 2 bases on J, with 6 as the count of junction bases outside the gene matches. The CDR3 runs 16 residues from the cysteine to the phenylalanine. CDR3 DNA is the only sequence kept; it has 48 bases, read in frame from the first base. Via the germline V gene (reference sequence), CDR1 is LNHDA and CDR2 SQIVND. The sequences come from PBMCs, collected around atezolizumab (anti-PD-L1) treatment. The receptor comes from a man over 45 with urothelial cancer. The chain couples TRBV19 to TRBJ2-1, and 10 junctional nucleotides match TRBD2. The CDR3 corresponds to CASSEIAGGAYNEQFF. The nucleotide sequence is TGTGCCAGTAGTGAAATAGCGGGGGGTGCCTACAATGAGCAGTTCTTC.